These T cell receptor beta chains were read from a single sample in a study of T cells in Graves' hyperthyroidism and ophthalmopathy. TCRdb called the multiplex PCR reads again in MiXCR, with one record for every CDR3 protein. This table holds around 700,000 distinct CDR3 sequences, just over 35% found once. Sequencing was carried out using blood. The receptors derive from a woman aged 40 to 50 with Graves' hyperthyroidism. CDR3s include the opening cysteine and the closing phenylalanine or tryptophan. A D gene is named only where the DNA matches it firmly. Clone size is given for some rows only: seen once, a few or many times, or a class if the clone is expanded.

CDR3: CSVQGGGKSYGYTF
DNA: TGCAGCGTCCAAGGGGGGGGGAAGTCTTATGGCTACACCTTC
D: NA
V: TRBV29-1
size: NA
J: TRBJ1-2

CDR3: CSAGLAEGQYF
DNA: TGCAGTGCTGGGCTAGCGGAGGGGCAGTACTTC
D: TRBD2
V: TRBV20-1
size: many
J: TRBJ2-7

CDR3: CSARSGQGQETQYF
DNA: TGCAGTGCTAGATCGGGACAGGGCCAAGAGACCCAGTACTTC
D: TRBD1
V: TRBV20-1
size: many
J: TRBJ2-5

CDR3: CASSTFSYEQYF
DNA: TGTGCCAGCAGCACCTTCTCCTACGAGCAGTACTTC
D: NA
V: TRBV5-6
size: many
J: TRBJ2-7

CDR3: CAISEQKGFIGEKLFF
DNA: TGTGCCATCAGTGAGCAGAAGGGTTTTATCGGGGAAAAACTGTTTTTT
D: NA
V: TRBV10-3
size: NA
J: TRBJ1-4

CDR3: CASSLGPAAATNEKLFF
DNA: TGTGCCAGCAGCTTAGGCCCAGCTGCTGCAACTAATGAAAAACTGTTTTTT
D: NA
V: TRBV7-9
size: NA
J: TRBJ1-4

CDR3: CASSFHRVETQYF
DNA: TGCGCCAGCAGCTTCCACCGGGTAGAGACCCAGTACTTC
D: NA
V: TRBV5-1
size: few
J: TRBJ2-5

CDR3: CASSTQGDADYGYTF
DNA: TGTGCCAGCAGTACCCAGGGAGACGCGGACTATGGCTACACCTTC
D: NA
V: TRBV6-1
size: NA
J: TRBJ1-2

CDR3: CATSDPDHEQYF
DNA: TGTGCCACCAGTGATCCGGACCATGAGCAGTACTTC
D: NA
V: TRBV24-1
size: many
J: TRBJ2-7

CDR3: CAIRGQGENSPLHF
DNA: TGTGCCATCAGGGGACAGGGGGAGAATTCACCCCTCCACTTT
D: TRBD1
V: TRBV10-3
size: many
J: TRBJ1-6

CDR3: CASSRRQGADYGYTF
DNA: TGTGCCAGCAGCCGGCGACAGGGCGCAGACTATGGCTACACCTTC
D: TRBD1
V: TRBV6-1
size: NA
J: TRBJ1-2

CDR3: CATPPYEQYF
DNA: TGTGCCACCCCGCCCTACGAGCAGTACTTC
D: NA
V: TRBV12-3/TRBV12-4
size: few
J: TRBJ2-7

CDR3: CSARDGGYEQYF
DNA: TGCAGTGCTAGAGATGGCGGGTACGAGCAGTACTTC
D: NA
V: TRBV20-1
size: many
J: TRBJ2-7

CDR3: CASMMAGAETQYF
DNA: TGTGCCAGCATGATGGCGGGGGCTGAGACCCAGTACTTC
D: NA
V: TRBV6-2/TRBV6-3
size: few
J: TRBJ2-5

CDR3: CASSQDEQGDTEAFF
DNA: TGCGCCAGCAGCCAAGATGAACAGGGGGACACTGAAGCTTTCTTT
D: TRBD1
V: TRBV4-3
size: few
J: TRBJ1-1